The TCR beta chain under discussion was sequenced for a study of shared clonotypes between healthy human individuals (dated by TCRdb to the early 2020s). Some background on the complete study: The cohort comprised a couple of women and a few men aged 18 to 49 years. Per donor, three plates each were used for CD4 naive and CD4 memory, two for CD8 naive, and one for CD8 memory. The study deeply sequenced blood TCR repertoires of several healthy adults to estimate repertoire size and the extent of clonotype sharing between individuals. Different laboratories and diverse techniques were used to prepare libraries and sequence TCR repertoires, to increase sequencing depth and limit assay-specific biases. Leukapheresis yielded between about 0.85 and 9 billion PBMCs per donor.

This clone appeared once. The antigen it binds to is not known. No much larger clone exists at a distance of one base, and base qualities are not known. Using the deep immunoSEQ assay, multiplex PCR amplified TCR CDR3 regions from genomic DNA. Extracted genomic DNA from each cell subset was spread evenly across all wells of several immunoSEQ 96-well plates, with each plate serving as a replicate. For sorted subsets, each replicate PCR was loaded with 200 to 250 ng genomic DNA, equivalent to about 30,000 T cell genomes. Purified libraries were quantified with a Qubit 3.0 fluorometer, sized on a Bioanalyzer 2100, and re-quantified with the KAPA Library Quantification kit. Every immunoSEQ 96-well plate was sequenced on a separate single-read 150-cycle Illumina NextSeq 550 flow cell. In the authors' own workflow: Because the immunoSEQ output held only junctional sequences and lacked quality scores, the filtering could not match the filtering applied to full-length reads. Sequences were annotated with PyIR, a Python wrapper for IgBLAST v1.9, using IMGT germline references to assign V/J genes and CDR3. Reads were removed for weak V/J assignments (E-value above 1e-6), missing CDR3, stop codons, out-of-frame junctions, or ambiguous translated residues. V3J clonotypes were defined as sequences sharing the same inferred V gene, J gene, and CDR3 amino acid sequence. Percentage overlap between repertoires was computed as shared unique clonotypes divided by the size of the smaller repertoire. Richness of each repertoire was evaluated using RTK rarefaction, the Chao1 estimator, and Recon v2.1 estimates of unobserved clonotypes. Generation probabilities were computed with OLGA for all TCRbeta clonotypes obtained by the gDNA method from four donors. The immuneACCESS repertoire file appears here via TCRdb, limited to in-frame rearrangements. These files lack a portion of the clones; in checked studies, under half of the deficit traces to unresolved V genes, and the cause of the others is not known. V, J and clone size derive from that table, while D and trimming were established from the DNA sequence. For this sample there are 2,500,000 or so clones; 85% to 95% appear just once. Clones ranked in the top ten supply approximately 0.41% of the sample.

The donors were healthy, HIV-negative adults with no recently reported acute infections or vaccinations. All donors were Caucasian adults living in Nashville, Tennessee, USA. CD4+ T cells were enriched by magnetic negative selection, after which naive cells were positively selected on CD45RA and the negative fraction was taken as the memory subset. Blood was collected by leukapheresis, and PBMCs were isolated by Ficoll-Histopaque density gradient centrifugation and then cryopreserved in liquid nitrogen vapor phase. Purity and quantity of every magnetically sorted T cell population were checked by analytical flow cytometry. Genomic DNA was isolated from every sorted fraction and measured by UV absorbance on a Nanodrop 2000c. The paper as a whole reports these results and caveats: When a handful of donors were compared, the shared fraction of clonotypes was around 5% for naive CD4, around 4% for naive CD8, 2.3% for memory CD4, and less than 0.45% for memory CD8. Larger estimated clonotype richness was generally found for naive subsets than for memory subsets. The small number of donors limited the genetic and exposure-history diversity represented. Even with the large sequencing depth, rarefaction of the sorted-subset datasets indicated that sequencing was incomplete. Pairwise subsampling indicated that sequencing depth was expected to affect the degree of clonotype sharing among donors. Only blood was sampled, and tissue TCR repertoires likely differ from those in blood. Higher generation probabilities were observed for clonotypes shared by all four sorted-subset donors than for non-shared clonotypes.

CDR1 and CDR2 (KGHSH, LQKENI) derive from the germline V gene. The CDR3 numbers 16 residues from cysteine through phenylalanine. Left in the record is the CDR3 DNA by itself, 48 bases read in frame from the first base. V is trimmed back by 6 bases and J by 8 bases, and the junction contains 15 bases that no gene match accounts for. Sequenced material: naive CD4+ T cells from PBMCs. The cell subset or site label corresponds to: CD45RA+ positively selected. This chain is built from TRBV18 and TRBJ1-2, with 10 central nucleotides matching TRBD1. The source is a man aged 18 to 30 in good health. Some clones in this sample may be carry-over from other donors' samples. The DNA is as follows: TGTGCCAGCTCCCCCGGGACAGGGGTTTCGTTGAACGGCTACACCTTC. This is translated as CASSPGTGVSLNGYTF.